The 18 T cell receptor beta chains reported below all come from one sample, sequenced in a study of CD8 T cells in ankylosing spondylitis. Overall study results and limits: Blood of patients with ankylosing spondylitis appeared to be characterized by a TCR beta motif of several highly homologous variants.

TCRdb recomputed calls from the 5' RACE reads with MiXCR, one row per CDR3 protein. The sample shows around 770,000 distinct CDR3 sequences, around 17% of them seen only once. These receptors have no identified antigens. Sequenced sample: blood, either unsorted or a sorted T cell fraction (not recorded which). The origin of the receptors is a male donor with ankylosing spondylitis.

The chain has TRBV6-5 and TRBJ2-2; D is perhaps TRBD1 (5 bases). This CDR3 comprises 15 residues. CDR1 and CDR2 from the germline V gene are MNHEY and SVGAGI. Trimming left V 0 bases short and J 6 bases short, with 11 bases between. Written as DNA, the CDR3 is TGTGCCAGCAGTTACTCAGGGGCAAAGGCCGGGGAGCTGTTTTTT. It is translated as CASSYSGAKAGELFF.

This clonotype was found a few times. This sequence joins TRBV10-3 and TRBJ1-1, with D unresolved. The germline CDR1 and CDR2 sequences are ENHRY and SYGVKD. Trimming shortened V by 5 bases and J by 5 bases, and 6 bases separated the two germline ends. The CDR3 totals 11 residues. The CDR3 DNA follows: TGTGCCATCAGTTCGCGGACTGAAGCTTTCTTT. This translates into CAISSRTEAFF.

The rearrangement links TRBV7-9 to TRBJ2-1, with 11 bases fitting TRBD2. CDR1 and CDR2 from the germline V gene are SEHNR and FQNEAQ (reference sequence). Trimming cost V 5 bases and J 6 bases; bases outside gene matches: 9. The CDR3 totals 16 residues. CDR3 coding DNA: TGTGCCAGCAGCGCCGGAGGACTAGCGGGTATCAATGAGCAGTTCTTC. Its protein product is CASSAGGLAGINEQFF.

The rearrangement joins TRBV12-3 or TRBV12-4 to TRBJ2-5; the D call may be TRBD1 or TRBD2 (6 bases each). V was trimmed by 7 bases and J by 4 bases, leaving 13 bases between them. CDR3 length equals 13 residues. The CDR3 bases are TGTGCCAGCACCACCGGGGGCGGAGAGACCCAGTACTTC. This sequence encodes CASTTGGGETQYF.

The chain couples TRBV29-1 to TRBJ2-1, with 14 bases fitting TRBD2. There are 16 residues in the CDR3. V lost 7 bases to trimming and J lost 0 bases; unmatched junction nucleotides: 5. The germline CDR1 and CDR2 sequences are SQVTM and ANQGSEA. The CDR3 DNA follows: TGCAGCGGAGACGGGACTAGCGGGAGCTCCTACAATGAGCAGTTCTTC. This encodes CSGDGTSGSSYNEQFF.

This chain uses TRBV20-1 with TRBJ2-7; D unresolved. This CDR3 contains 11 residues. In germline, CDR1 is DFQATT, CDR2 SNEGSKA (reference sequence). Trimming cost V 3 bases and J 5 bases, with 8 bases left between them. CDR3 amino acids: CSASDTHEQYF. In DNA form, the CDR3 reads TGCAGTGCTAGTGACACTCACGAGCAGTACTTC.

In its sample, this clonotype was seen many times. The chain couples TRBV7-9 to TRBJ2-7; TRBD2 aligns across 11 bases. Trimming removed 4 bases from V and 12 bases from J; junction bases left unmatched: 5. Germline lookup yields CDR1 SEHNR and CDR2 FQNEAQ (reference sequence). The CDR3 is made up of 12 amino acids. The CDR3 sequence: CASSSLAGVVYF. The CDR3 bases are TGTGCCAGCAGCTCACTAGCGGGAGTGGTGTACTTC.

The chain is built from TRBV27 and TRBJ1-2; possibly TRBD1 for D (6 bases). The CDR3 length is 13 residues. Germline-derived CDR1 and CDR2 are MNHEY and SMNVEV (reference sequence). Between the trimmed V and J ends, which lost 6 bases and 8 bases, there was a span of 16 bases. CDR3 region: CASRKQGLDGYTF. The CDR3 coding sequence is TGTGCCAGCAGAAAACAGGGCCTTGACGGCTACACCTTC.

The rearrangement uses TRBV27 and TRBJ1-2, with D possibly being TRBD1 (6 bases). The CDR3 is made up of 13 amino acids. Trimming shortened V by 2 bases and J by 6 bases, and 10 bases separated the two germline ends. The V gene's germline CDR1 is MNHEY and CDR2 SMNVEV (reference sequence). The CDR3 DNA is TGTGCCAGCAGTTTAACAGGGAACAATGGCTACACCTTC. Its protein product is CASSLTGNNGYTF.

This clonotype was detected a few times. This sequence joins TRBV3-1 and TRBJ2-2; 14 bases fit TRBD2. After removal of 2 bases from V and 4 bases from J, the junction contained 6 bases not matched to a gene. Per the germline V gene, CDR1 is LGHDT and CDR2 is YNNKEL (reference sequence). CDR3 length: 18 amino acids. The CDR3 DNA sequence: TGTGCCAGCAGCCAAAGGACTAGCGGGGGGCAGGGCACCGGGGAGCTGTTTTTT. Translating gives CASSQRTSGGQGTGELFF.

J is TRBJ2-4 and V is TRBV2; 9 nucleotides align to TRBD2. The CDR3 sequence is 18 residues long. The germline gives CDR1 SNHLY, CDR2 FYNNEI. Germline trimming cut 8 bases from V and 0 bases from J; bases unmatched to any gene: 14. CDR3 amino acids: CASQQPGLAPLAKNIQYF. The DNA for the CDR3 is TGTGCCAGCCAACAGCCGGGACTAGCCCCCCTAGCCAAAAACATTCAGTACTTC.

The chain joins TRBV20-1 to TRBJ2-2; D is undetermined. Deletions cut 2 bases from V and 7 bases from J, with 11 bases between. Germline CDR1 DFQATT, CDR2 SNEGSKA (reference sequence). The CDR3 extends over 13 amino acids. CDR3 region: CSARPLWGGELFF. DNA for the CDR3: TGCAGTGCTAGACCCCTTTGGGGCGGGGAGCTGTTTTTT.

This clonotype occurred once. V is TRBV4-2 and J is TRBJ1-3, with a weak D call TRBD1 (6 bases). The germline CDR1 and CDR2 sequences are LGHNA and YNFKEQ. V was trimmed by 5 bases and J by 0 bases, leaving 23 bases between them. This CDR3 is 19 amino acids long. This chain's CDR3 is CASSFGLGEWDISGNTIYF. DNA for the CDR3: TGTGCCAGCAGCTTCGGGCTGGGTGAGTGGGACATCTCTGGAAACACCATATATTTT.

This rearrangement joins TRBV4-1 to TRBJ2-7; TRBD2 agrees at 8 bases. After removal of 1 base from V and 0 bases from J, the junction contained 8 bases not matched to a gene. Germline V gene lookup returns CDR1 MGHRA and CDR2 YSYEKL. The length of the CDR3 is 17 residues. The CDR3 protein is CASSQVSGGLSSYEQYF. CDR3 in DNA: TGCGCCAGCAGCCAAGTCAGCGGGGGCCTAAGCTCCTACGAGCAGTACTTC.

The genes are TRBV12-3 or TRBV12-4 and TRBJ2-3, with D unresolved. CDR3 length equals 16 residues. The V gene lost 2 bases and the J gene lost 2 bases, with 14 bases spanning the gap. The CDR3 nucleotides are TGTGCCAGCAGTTTATATCCAGGCCGCAACACAGATACGCAGTATTTT. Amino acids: CASSLYPGRNTDTQYF.

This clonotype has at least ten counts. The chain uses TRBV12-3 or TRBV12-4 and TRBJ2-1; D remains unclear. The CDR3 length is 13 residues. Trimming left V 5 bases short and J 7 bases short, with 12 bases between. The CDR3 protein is CASSTKAVNEQFF. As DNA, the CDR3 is TGTGCCAGCAGTACTAAGGCCGTAAATGAGCAGTTCTTC.

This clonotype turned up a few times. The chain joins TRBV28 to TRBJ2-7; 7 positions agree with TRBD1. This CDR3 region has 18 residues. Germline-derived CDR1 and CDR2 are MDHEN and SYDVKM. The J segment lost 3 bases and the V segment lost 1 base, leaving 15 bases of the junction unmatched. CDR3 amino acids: CASSLLISTTGDHYEQYF. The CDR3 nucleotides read TGTGCCAGCAGTTTATTAATTTCAACTACAGGGGACCACTACGAGCAGTACTTC.

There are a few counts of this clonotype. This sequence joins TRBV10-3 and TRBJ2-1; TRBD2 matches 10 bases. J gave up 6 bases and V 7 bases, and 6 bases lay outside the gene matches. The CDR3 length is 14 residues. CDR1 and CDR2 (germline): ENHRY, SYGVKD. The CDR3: CAINSGRSGNEQFF. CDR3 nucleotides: TGTGCCATCAATAGCGGGAGGTCCGGCAATGAGCAGTTCTTC.